One and the same sample provided the 30 T cell receptor beta chains below, sequenced in a study of T cell repertoires in cytomegalovirus infection. MiXCR, run by TCRdb on the reads, gives a single entry per CDR3 protein. The sample lists under 350,000 distinct CDR3 sequences; 9.5% were seen once. Sequencing was carried out using PBMCs. These receptors were obtained from a human donor in good health (CMV status not recorded). Some clones in this sample may be carry-over from other donors' samples.

V and J are TRBV2 and TRBJ2-1; 10 bases align to TRBD2. CDR3 length: 17 residues. J lost 0 bases, V lost 6 bases, and 8 bases had no gene match. Germline V lookup: CDR1 SNHLY, CDR2 FYNNEI. CDR3 residues: CASRVAGGRSSYNEQFF. CDR3 DNA: TGTGCCAGCAGGGTAGCGGGGGGCCGTAGCTCCTACAATGAGCAGTTCTTC.

The chain carries TRBV4-2 and TRBJ2-5, with TRBD2 as a possible D gene (5 bases). From germline, CDR1 is LGHNA and CDR2 YNFKEQ. The CDR3 length is 17 residues. V lost 4 bases to trimming and J lost 2 bases, with 20 bases between them. The CDR3 coding sequence is TGTGCCAGCAGCCCCCGGGGTGCTGGGCAACGACAAGAGACCCAGTACTTC. This sequence encodes CASSPRGAGQRQETQYF.

The genes are TRBV4-1 and TRBJ1-1; no firm D call. The CDR3 extends over 14 amino acids. Deletions cut 0 bases from V and 4 bases from J, with 9 bases between. CDR1 and CDR2 from the germline V gene are MGHRA and YSYEKL. The CDR3 bases are TGCGCCAGCAGCCAAGAATTGGGAGCCACTGAAGCTTTCTTT. Protein sequence: CASSQELGATEAFF.

This clonotype was found a few times. The genes are TRBV10-3 and TRBJ2-3, with D maybe TRBD2 (6 bases). CDR1 is ENHRY and CDR2 is SYGVKD in the germline V gene. Trimming shortened V by 0 bases and J by 6 bases, and 10 bases separated the two germline ends. CDR3 size: 14 residues. CDR3 amino acids: CAISESEGRDTQYF. The CDR3 nucleotides read TGTGCCATCAGTGAGTCGGAGGGAAGGGATACGCAGTATTTT.

The chain employs TRBV28 and TRBJ2-2; D is uncertain. The V end was cut by 6 bases, the J end by 7 bases, with 12 bases between. Looked up from germline, CDR1 is MDHEN and CDR2 is SYDVKM. The CDR3 extends over 13 amino acids. DNA for the CDR3: TGTGCCAGCAGCTTGGCTCAACACGGGGAGCTGTTTTTT. It specifies CASSLAQHGELFF.

For this clonotype: This may stem from a read error, because a much larger clone lies one nucleotide away. In this CDR3 the conserved last residue, phenylalanine or tryptophan, is missing, so a read error is likely. The J gene is TRBJ2-1, the V gene TRBV6-2 or TRBV6-3; 11 nucleotides agree with TRBD2. This CDR3 has 15 amino acids. From germline, CDR1 is MNHEY and CDR2 SVGEGT. Germline trimming cut 10 bases from V and 2 bases from J; bases unmatched to any gene: 7. Here the CDR3 reads CATSNSGGAYNEQFI. The CDR3 coding sequence is TGTGCCACCTCAAATAGCGGGGGGGCCTACAATGAGCAGTTCATC.

Remarks on this clonotype: An end of the junction differs from the germline gene, which may be a read error. The rearrangement joins TRBV5-1 to TRBJ1-2; a possible D gene is TRBD1 (5 bases). This CDR3 has 13 amino acids. Germline V gene sequence: CDR1 SGHRS, CDR2 YFSETQ. The CDR3 here is CTSSLGLQDGYTF. The CDR3, as DNA: TGCACCAGCAGCTTGGGATTACAGGATGGCTACACCTTC.

This clonotype was observed many times. V is TRBV7-9 and J is TRBJ2-7, with 8 bases matching TRBD2. The CDR3 is made up of 14 amino acids. CDR1 SEHNR and CDR2 FQNEAQ come from the germline V gene (reference sequence). V was pared by 5 bases and J by 0 bases, with 3 bases of the junction left unmatched. The CDR3 here is CASSQTSGSYEQYF. The CDR3 nucleotides are TGTGCCAGCAGCCAAACTAGCGGCTCCTACGAGCAGTACTTC.

Ten or more counts support this clonotype. The chain carries TRBV7-2 and TRBJ1-1; 9 bases agree with TRBD1. With 5 bases clipped from V and 4 bases from J, the junction kept 5 bases outside the gene matches. CDR1 and CDR2 from the germline V gene are SGHTA and FQGNSA. The CDR3 is 14 residues long. CDR3: CASSLQGASTEAFF. CDR3 in DNA: TGTGCCAGCAGCCTACAGGGGGCGAGCACTGAAGCTTTCTTT.

This clonotype was recorded at least ten times. CDR3 residues: CASSLENPSYKNIQYF. The CDR3 coding sequence is TGTGCCAGCAGCTTAGAAAATCCCAGCTACAAAAACATTCAGTACTTC. The chain joins TRBV11-1 to TRBJ2-4; D ambiguous. The CDR3 has 16 residues. Germline values: CDR1 SGHAT, CDR2 FQDESV (reference sequence). V lost 1 base to trimming and J lost 3 bases, with 13 bases between them.

This clonotype was counted only a few times. The rearrangement links TRBV6-2 or TRBV6-3 to TRBJ2-1; 11 bases agree with TRBD2. CDR1 is MNHEY, CDR2 SVGEGT, per germline. Unmatched junction bases numbered 5, after V lost 5 bases and J lost 5 bases. The CDR3 contains 15 residues. The CDR3 sequence: CASSGRLAGNNEQFF. As DNA, the CDR3 is TGTGCCAGCAGTGGTCGACTAGCGGGAAACAATGAGCAGTTCTTC.

The genes are TRBV28 and TRBJ1-5, with no clear D. This CDR3 is 14 amino acids long. The germline gives CDR1 MDHEN, CDR2 SYDVKM. Trimming took off 9 bases at V and 6 bases at J, with 18 bases between the two ends. As DNA, the CDR3 is TGTGCCAGTAGAATGTCGGGAATGAGTCAGCCCCAGCATTTT. Translation: CASRMSGMSQPQHF.

The genes are TRBV28 and TRBJ2-3; D gene ambiguous. V was shortened by 7 bases and J by 3 bases, with 11 bases between the two germline ends. The germline CDR1 and CDR2 sequences are MDHEN and SYDVKM. The CDR3 is 13 amino acids. In DNA form, the CDR3 reads TGTGCCAGCACCGTGGGGTGGACAGATACGCAGTATTTT. It specifies CASTVGWTDTQYF. The whole variable domain, filled in from reference TRBV28 and TRBJ2-3, reads DVKVTQSSRYLVKRTGEKVFLECVQDMDHENMFWYRQDPGLGLRLIYFSYDVKMKEKGDIPEGYSVSREKKERFSLILESASTNQTSMYLCASTVGWTDTQYFGPGTRLTVL.

This clonotype has at least ten counts. The chain is built from TRBV7-2 and TRBJ1-6; TRBD1 agrees at 7 bases. Germline V CDR1 and CDR2: SGHTA, FQGNSA. The trim removed 5 bases at V and 10 bases at J, leaving 8 bases unmatched. This CDR3 is 14 amino acids long. The CDR3 region has the DNA TGTGCCAGCAGCCTGCGACAGGGAGACTCACCCCTCCACTTT. This encodes CASSLRQGDSPLHF. The complete variable domain, with remaining parts taken from reference TRBV7-2 and TRBJ1-6, reads GAGVSQSPSNKVTEKGKDVELRCDPISGHTALYWYRQSLGQGLEFLIYFQGNSAPDKSGLPSDRFSAERTGGSVSTLTIQRTQQEDSAVYLCASSLRQGDSPLHFGNGTRLTVT.

Concerning this clonotype itself: A much larger clone differs from this one at a single base, so this may be a read error. The V call is TRBV10-3, the J call TRBJ1-2, with a possible D match to TRBD1 (6 bases). Germline CDR1 reads ENHRY; CDR2 reads SYGVKD. The CDR3 sequence is 14 residues long. The CDR3 DNA reads TGTGCCATCAGTGATAACCGGGGGGCAGAAGGCTGCACCTTC. It encodes CAISDNRGAEGCTF.

The chain has TRBV6-2 or TRBV6-3 and TRBJ1-5; 9 bases fit TRBD1. The V segment lost 5 bases and the J segment 7 bases; nucleotides outside the gene matches: 12. CDR3 length equals 16 residues. CDR1 and CDR2 (germline): MNHEY, SVGEGT. CDR3 region: CASSPYGQGMVQPQHF. The CDR3 DNA reads as TGTGCCAGCAGTCCCTACGGACAGGGGATGGTACAGCCCCAGCATTTT.

This clonotype was seen a few times. The chain's CDR3 is CASSLTTGLEELFF. CDR3 bases: TGCGCCAGCAGCTTAACCACAGGGTTGGAGGAGCTGTTTTTT. The V gene is TRBV5-1, the J gene TRBJ2-2; maybe TRBD1 (6 bases). The CDR3 length is 14 residues. Trimming took off 2 bases at V and 10 bases at J, with 15 bases between the two ends. Germline V CDR1 and CDR2: SGHRS, YFSETQ. Filled out from reference TRBV5-1 and TRBJ2-2, the complete variable domain reads KAGVTQTPRYLIKTRGQQVTLSCSPISGHRSVSWYQQTPGQGLQFLFEYFSETQRNKGNFPGRFSGRQFSNSRSEMNVSTLELGDSALYLCASSLTTGLEELFFGEGSRLTVL.

In the case of this clonotype: This may stem from a read error, because a much larger clone lies one nucleotide away. This rearrangement joins TRBV6-5 to TRBJ2-7; TRBD1 matches at 9 bases. This CDR3 is built from 15 residues. CDR1 is MNHEY and CDR2 is SVGAGI in the germline V gene. CDR3 region: CANSSAGTGFNEQYF. CDR3 sequence (DNA): TGTGCCAACAGTTCCGCCGGGACAGGGTTCAACGAGCAGTACTTC.

This chain links TRBV7-2 with TRBJ1-1; no clear D. This CDR3 comprises 15 residues. V was trimmed by 1 base and J by 5 bases, leaving 14 bases between them. CDR1 is SGHTA and CDR2 is FQGNSA in the germline V gene. CDR3 region: CASSLVVQRGTEAFF. DNA of the CDR3: TGTGCCAGCAGCTTAGTCGTACAGCGAGGGACTGAAGCTTTCTTT.

In this sample, this clonotype turned up a few times. This chain connects TRBV27 to TRBJ1-2; D might be TRBD1 (6 bases). The CDR3 loop spans 15 amino acids. Per germline, CDR1 MNHEY and CDR2 SMNVEV (reference sequence). Trimming removed 6 bases from V and 2 bases from J, with 16 bases in between. Written as DNA, the CDR3 is TGTGCCAGCAGGGTTAACAGGGATCCGAACTATGGCTACACCTTC. This sequence encodes CASRVNRDPNYGYTF.

To note about this clonotype: This may be a read error: a much more frequent sequence differs by one nucleotide. The J gene is TRBJ1-2, the V gene TRBV11-1; TRBD1 matches 11 bases. Per germline, CDR1 SGHAT and CDR2 FQDESV (reference sequence). The CDR3 contains 16 residues. The CDR3 is CAGSSGPRTGGSGYTF. For the CDR3, the DNA is TGTGCCGGCAGCTCGGGGCCAAGGACAGGGGGCTCCGGCTACACCTTC.

There are many counts of this clonotype. The chain joins TRBV7-2 to TRBJ2-7; D is possibly TRBD1 or TRBD2 (5 bases each). The V end was cut by 8 bases, the J end by 4 bases, with 21 bases between. Germline V gives CDR1 SGHTA, CDR2 FQGNSA. CDR3 length: 15 residues. The CDR3 sequence is CASGHRGRDPYEQYF. In DNA, the CDR3 is TGTGCCAGCGGCCATCGGGGCCGGGATCCGTACGAGCAGTACTTC.

Of note for this clonotype: A junction boundary mismatches the germline segment, possibly from a read error. V gene TRBV29-1 combines with J gene TRBJ1-5; D is ambiguous. The germline V gene encodes CDR1 SQVTM and CDR2 ANQGSEA. CDR3 length: 9 residues. Written as DNA, the CDR3 is TGCAGCGTTGGATGGCCCCGGCATTTT. This encodes CSVGWPRHF.

This clonotype has ten or more counts. The DNA for the CDR3 is TGTGCCAGCATTCCCGACGGGGTTGGGACTGAAGCTTTCTTT. The encoded protein is CASIPDGVGTEAFF. The chain links TRBV6-1 to TRBJ1-1; D ambiguous. This CDR3 has 14 amino acids. V was shortened by 7 bases and J by 5 bases, with 17 bases between the two germline ends. Per the germline V gene, CDR1 is MNHNS and CDR2 is SASEGT.

The chain couples TRBV2 to TRBJ1-4, with a tentative D call TRBD1 (6 bases). Germline values: CDR1 SNHLY, CDR2 FYNNEI. The CDR3 has 15 residues. V gave up 7 bases and J gave up 4 bases, with 16 bases separating them. CDR3 DNA sequence: TGTGCCAGCAACCTACAGGGCGCGATTAATGAAAAACTGTTTTTT. Protein sequence: CASNLQGAINEKLFF. Drawing the rest from reference TRBV2 and TRBJ1-4, the complete variable domain is EPEVTQTPSHQVTQMGQEVILRCVPISNHLYFYWYRQILGQKVEFLVSFYNNEISEKSEIFDDQFSVERPDGSNFTLKIRSTKLEDSAMYFCASNLQGAINEKLFFGSGTQLSVL.

The sample holds many counts of this clonotype. V is TRBV7-2 and J is TRBJ2-2; D might be TRBD1 (6 bases). From germline, CDR1 is SGHTA and CDR2 FQGNSA. The CDR3 covers 17 residues. Trimming shortened V by 1 base and J by 5 bases, and 17 bases separated the two germline ends. CDR3 region: CASSLGLLQGRTGELFF. CDR3 nucleotides: TGTGCCAGCAGCTTAGGACTTCTACAGGGCCGGACCGGGGAGCTGTTTTTT.

This clonotype came up a few times. The V gene is TRBV7-9, the J gene TRBJ2-7; D possibly corresponds to TRBD2 (6 bases). The CDR3 consists of 14 residues. Trimming left V 5 bases short and J 2 bases short, with 13 bases between. CDR1 is SEHNR and CDR2 is FQNEAQ in the germline V gene (reference sequence). The CDR3 sequence: CASSRGTAAYEQYF. The CDR3, as DNA: TGTGCCAGCAGCCGCGGGACGGCAGCCTACGAGCAGTACTTC.

J is TRBJ2-1 and V is TRBV7-6, with D perhaps matching TRBD2 (5 bases). V lost 5 bases, J lost 7 bases, and 15 bases lay in between. Germline V CDR1 and CDR2: SGHVS, FNYEAQ. The CDR3 runs 14 residues. CDR3 protein: CASSLGLERNEQFF. The CDR3 DNA sequence: TGTGCCAGCAGCCTCGGACTGGAGAGGAATGAGCAGTTCTTC.

DNA for the CDR3: TGTGCTAGTGGTTCCTTTAACACTGAAGCTTTCTTT. Translating it yields CASGSFNTEAFF. The chain recombines TRBV12-5 with TRBJ1-1; D is ambiguous. The V end lost 4 bases, the J end lost 2 bases, and 5 bases lay between the germline ends. The V gene's germline CDR1 is LGHNT and CDR2 FRNRAP. This CDR3 is built from 12 residues. The full variable domain, with the rest looked up from reference TRBV12-5 and TRBJ1-1, is DARVTQTPRHKVTEMGQEVTMRCQPILGHNTVFWYRQTMMQGLELLAYFRNRAPLDDSGMPKDRFSAEMPDATLATLKIQPSEPRDSAVYFCASGSFNTEAFFGQGTRLTVV.

This clonotype was detected many times. V is TRBV28 and J is TRBJ2-7; 10 bases line up with TRBD2. With 4 bases clipped from V and 3 bases from J, the junction kept 9 bases outside the gene matches. From germline, CDR1 is MDHEN and CDR2 SYDVKM. This CDR3 spans 16 amino acids. In nucleotides, the CDR3 is TGTGCCAGCAGTTCCCCCGGGACTAGCGACCACTACGAGCAGTACTTC. Amino acid sequence: CASSSPGTSDHYEQYF.